The present entry profiles one TCR beta chain with its context. Its specificity is unknown. This sample was included in a study of T cells in narcolepsy. Notes on the study in general: Comparing one patient's CSF and blood CD4+ clonotypes highlighted HCRT- and TRIB2-specific autoreactive clonotypes.

Assay used: immunoSEQ multiplex PCR; TCRdb lists only in-frame clones, some missing. The repertoire holds about 40,000 clones, with 88% as singletons. Germline V CDR1 and CDR2: SGDLS, YYNGEE. With 7 bases clipped from V and 5 bases from J, the junction kept 12 bases outside the gene matches. The CDR3 runs to 17 residues. Sequenced: CD45RA- memory CD4+ T cells from PBMCs. The sequence derives from a human donor with narcolepsy. This chain links TRBV9 with TRBJ2-1; TRBD2 matches 13 bases. CDR3 protein: CASATSGGGPAHNEQFF. The CDR3 DNA reads as TGTGCCAGCGCCACTAGCGGGGGGGGGCCTGCGCACAATGAGCAGTTCTTC.